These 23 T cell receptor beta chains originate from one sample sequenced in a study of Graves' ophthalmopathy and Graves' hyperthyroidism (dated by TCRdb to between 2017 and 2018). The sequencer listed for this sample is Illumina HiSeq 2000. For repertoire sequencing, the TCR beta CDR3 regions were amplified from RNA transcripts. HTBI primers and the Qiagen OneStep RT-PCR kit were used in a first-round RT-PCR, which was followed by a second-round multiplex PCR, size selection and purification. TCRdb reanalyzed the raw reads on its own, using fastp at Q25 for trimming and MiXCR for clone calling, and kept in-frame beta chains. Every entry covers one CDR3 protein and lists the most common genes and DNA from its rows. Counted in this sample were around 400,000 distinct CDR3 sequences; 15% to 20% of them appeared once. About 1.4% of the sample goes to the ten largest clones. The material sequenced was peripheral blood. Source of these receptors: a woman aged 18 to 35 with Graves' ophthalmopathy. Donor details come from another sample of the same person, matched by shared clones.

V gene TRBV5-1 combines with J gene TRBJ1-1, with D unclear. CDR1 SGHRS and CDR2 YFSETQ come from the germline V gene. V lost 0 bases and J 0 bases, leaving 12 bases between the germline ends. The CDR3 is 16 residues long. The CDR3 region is CASSLGFRVMNTEAFF. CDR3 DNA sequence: TGCGCCAGCAGCTTGGGTTTTAGGGTTATGAACACTGAAGCTTTCTTT.

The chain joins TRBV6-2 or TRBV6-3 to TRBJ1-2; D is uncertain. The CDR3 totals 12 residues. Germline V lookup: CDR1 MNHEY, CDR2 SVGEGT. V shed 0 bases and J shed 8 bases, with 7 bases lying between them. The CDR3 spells CASSYSLGGYTF. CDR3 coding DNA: TGTGCCAGCAGTTACTCGCTGGGAGGCTACACCTTC.

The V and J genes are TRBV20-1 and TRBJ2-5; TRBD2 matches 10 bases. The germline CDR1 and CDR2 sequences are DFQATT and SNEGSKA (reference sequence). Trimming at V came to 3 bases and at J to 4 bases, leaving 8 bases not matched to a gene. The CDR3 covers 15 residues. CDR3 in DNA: TGCAGTGCTAGGGACCTAGCGGGAGCGTCAGAGACCCAGTACTTC. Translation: CSARDLAGASETQYF.

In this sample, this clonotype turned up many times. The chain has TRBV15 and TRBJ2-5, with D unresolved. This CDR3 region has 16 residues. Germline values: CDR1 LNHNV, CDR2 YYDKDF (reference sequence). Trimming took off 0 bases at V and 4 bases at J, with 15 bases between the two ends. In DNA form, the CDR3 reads TGTGCCACCAGCAGAGACCGGCCTGGGCTAGGAGAGACCCAGTACTTC. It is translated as CATSRDRPGLGETQYF. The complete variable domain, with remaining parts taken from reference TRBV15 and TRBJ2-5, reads DAMVIQNPRYQVTQFGKPVTLSCSQTLNHNVMYWYQQKSSQAPKLLFHYYDKDFNNEADTPDNFQSRRPNTSFCFLDIRSPGLGDTAMYLCATSRDRPGLGETQYFGPGTRLLVL.

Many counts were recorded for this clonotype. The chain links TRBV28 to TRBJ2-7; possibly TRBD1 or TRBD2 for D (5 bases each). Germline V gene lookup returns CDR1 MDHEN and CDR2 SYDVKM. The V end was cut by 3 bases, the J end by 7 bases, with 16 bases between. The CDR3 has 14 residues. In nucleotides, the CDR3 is TGTGCCAGCAGTTTTATGGGACCGAGAGTGGAGCAGTACTTC. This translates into CASSFMGPRVEQYF.

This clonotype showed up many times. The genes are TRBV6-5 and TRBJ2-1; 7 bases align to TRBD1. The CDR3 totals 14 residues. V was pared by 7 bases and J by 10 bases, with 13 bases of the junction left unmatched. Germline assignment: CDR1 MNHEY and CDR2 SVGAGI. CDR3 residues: CASTDRVGLEEQFF. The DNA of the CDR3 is TGTGCCAGCACCGACAGGGTTGGGTTAGAGGAGCAGTTCTTC.

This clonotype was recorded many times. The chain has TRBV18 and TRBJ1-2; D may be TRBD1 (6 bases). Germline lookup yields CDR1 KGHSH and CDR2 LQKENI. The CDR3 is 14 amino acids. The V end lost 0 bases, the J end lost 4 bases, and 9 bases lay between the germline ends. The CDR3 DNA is TGTGCCAGCTCACCACCACAGGGAGGCTATGGCTACACCTTC. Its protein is CASSPPQGGYGYTF. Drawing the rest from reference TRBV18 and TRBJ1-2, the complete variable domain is NAGVMQNPRHLVRRRGQEARLRCSPMKGHSHVYWYRQLPEEGLKFMVYLQKENIIDESGMPKERFSAEFPKEGPSILRIQQVVRGDSAAYFCASSPPQGGYGYTFGSGTRLTVV.

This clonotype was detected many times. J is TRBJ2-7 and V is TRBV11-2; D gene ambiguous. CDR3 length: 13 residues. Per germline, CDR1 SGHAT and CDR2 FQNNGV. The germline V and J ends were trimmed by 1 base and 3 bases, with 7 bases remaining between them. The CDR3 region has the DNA TGTGCCAGCAGCTTAGGACCGAACTACGAGCAGTACTTC. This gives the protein CASSLGPNYEQYF. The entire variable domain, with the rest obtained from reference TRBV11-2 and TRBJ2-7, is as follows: EAGVAQSPRYKIIEKRQSVAFWCNPISGHATLYWYQQILGQGPKLLIQFQNNGVVDDSQLPKDRFSAERLKGVDSTLKIQPAKLEDSAVYLCASSLGPNYEQYFGPGTRLTVT.

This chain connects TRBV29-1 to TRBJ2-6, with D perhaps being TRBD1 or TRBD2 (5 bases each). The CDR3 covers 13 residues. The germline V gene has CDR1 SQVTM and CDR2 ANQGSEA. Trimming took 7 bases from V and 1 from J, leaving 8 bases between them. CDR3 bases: TGCAGCGCGGGGCCGTCTGGGGCCAACGTCCTGACTTTC. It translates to CSAGPSGANVLTF.

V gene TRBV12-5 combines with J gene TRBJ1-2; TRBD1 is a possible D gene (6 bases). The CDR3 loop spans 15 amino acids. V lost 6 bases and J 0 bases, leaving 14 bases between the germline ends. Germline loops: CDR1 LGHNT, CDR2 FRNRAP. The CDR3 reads CASGPGDFSNYGYTF. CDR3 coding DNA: TGTGCTAGTGGACCAGGGGATTTTTCTAACTATGGCTACACCTTC.

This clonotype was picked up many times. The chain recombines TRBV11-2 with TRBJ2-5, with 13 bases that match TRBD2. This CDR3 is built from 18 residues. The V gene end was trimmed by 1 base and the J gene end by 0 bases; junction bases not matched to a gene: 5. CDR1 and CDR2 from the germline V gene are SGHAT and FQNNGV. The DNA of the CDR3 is TGTGCCAGCAGCTTAGGGACTAGCGGGAGCCTGTACCAAGAGACCCAGTACTTC. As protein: CASSLGTSGSLYQETQYF.

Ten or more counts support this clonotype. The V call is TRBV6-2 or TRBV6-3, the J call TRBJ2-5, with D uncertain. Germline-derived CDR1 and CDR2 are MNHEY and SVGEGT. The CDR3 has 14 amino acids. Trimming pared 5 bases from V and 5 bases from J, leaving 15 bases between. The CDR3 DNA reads TGTGCCAGCAGTACGCTAGGCCATCGGGAGACCCAGTACTTC. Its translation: CASSTLGHRETQYF.

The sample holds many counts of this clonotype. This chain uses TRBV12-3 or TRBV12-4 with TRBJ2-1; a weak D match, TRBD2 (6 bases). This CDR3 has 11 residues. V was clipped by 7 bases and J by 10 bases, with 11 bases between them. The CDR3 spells CASTLGGEQFF. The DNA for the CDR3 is TGTGCCAGCACCCTGGGGGGAGAGCAGTTCTTC.

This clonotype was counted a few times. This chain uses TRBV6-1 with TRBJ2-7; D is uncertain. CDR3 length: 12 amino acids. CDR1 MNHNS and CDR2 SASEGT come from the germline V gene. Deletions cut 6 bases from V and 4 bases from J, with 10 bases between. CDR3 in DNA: TGTGCCAGCAGATGGGTACAGTACGAGCAGTACTTC. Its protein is CASRWVQYEQYF.

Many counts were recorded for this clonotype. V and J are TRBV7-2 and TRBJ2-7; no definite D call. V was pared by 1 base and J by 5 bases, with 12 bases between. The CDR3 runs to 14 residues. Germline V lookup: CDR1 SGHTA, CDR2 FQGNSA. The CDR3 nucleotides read TGTGCCAGCAGCTTAGTGGTCCTCAGCCACGAGCAGTACTTC. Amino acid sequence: CASSLVVLSHEQYF.

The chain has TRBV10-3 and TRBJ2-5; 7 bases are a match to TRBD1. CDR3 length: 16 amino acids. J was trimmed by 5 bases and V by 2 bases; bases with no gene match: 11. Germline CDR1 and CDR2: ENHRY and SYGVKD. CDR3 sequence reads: CAISEGDSLGWETQYF. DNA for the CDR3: TGTGCCATCAGTGAGGGGGACAGCCTAGGTTGGGAGACCCAGTACTTC.

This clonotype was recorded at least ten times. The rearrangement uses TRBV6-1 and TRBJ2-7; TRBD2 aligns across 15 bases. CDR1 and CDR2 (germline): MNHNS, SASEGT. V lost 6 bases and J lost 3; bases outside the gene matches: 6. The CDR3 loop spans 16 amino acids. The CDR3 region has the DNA TGTGCCAGCAGCGGACTAGCGGGAGGGCGAAGCTACGAGCAGTACTTC. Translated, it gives CASSGLAGGRSYEQYF.

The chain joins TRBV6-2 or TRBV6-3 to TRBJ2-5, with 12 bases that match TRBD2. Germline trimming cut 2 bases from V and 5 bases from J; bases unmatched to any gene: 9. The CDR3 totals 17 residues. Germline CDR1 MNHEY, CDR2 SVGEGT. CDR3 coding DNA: TGTGCCAGCAGTTACCTAGCGGGAGGGCCTCAGGTTGAGACCCAGTACTTC. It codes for CASSYLAGGPQVETQYF.

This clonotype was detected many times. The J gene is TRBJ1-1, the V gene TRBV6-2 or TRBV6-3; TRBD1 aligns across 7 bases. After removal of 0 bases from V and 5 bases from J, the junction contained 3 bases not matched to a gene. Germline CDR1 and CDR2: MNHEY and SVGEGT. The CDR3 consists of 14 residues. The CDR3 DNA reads TGTGCCAGCAGTTACTCACAGGGGTTGACTGAAGCTTTCTTT. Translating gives CASSYSQGLTEAFF.

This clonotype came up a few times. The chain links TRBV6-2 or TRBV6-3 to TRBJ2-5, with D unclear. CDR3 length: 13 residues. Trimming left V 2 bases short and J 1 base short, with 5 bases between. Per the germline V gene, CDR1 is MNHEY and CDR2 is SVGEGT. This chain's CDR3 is CASSYGSQETQYF. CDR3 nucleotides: TGTGCCAGCAGTTACGGCTCCCAAGAGACCCAGTACTTC.

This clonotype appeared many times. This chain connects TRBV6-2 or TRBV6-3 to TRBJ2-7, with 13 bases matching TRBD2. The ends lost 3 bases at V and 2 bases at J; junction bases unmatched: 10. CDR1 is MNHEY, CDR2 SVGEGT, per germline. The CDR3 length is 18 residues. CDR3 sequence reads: CASSYSTSGRLNPYEQYF. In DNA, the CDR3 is TGTGCCAGCAGTTATTCGACTAGCGGGAGGTTGAATCCCTACGAGCAGTACTTC.

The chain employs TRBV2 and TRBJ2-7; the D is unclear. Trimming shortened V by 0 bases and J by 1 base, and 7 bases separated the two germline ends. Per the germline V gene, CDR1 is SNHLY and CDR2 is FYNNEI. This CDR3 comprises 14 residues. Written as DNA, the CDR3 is TGTGCCAGCAGTGAAGCGGCCATATCCTACGAGCAGTACTTC. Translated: CASSEAAISYEQYF.

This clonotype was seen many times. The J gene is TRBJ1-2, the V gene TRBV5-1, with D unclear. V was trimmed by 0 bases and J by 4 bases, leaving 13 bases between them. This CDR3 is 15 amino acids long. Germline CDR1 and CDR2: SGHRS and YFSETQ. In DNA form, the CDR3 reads TGCGCCAGCAGCTTGGGAACGTCAGCGGGCTATGGCTACACCTTC. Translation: CASSLGTSAGYGYTF.